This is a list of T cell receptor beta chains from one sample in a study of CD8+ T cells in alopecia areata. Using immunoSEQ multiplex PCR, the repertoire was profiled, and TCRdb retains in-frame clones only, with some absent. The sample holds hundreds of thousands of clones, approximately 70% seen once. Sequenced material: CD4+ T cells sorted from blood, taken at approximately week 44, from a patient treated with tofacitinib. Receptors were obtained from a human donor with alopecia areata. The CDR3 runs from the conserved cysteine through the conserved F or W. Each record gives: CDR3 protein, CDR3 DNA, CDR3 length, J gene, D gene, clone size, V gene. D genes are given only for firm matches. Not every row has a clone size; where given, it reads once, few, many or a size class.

CASSNMGQGNSPLHF | TGCGCCAGCAGCAATATGGGGCAGGGGAATTCACCCCTCCACTTT | 15 | TRBJ1-6 | - | few | TRBV5-1
CASSLPGDRGYNRELFF | TGTGCCAGCAGCTTACCTGGGGACAGAGGTTACAACCGGGAGCTGTTTTTT | 17 | TRBJ2-2 | TRBD1 | - | TRBV2
CATSIVVSTDTQYF | TGTGCCACCAGCATTGTCGTTAGCACAGATACGCAGTATTTT | 14 | TRBJ2-3 | - | - | TRBV15
CSVVQLMNTEAFF | TGCAGCGTTGTTCAGCTTATGAACACTGAAGCTTTCTTT | 13 | TRBJ1-1 | - | - | TRBV29-1
CASTGRGGDEQFF | TGTGCCAGCACCGGGCGGGGGGGCGATGAGCAGTTCTTC | 13 | TRBJ2-1 | TRBD2 | - | TRBV2
CSVGPQVNTEAFF | TGCAGCGTTGGGCCACAAGTGAACACTGAAGCTTTCTTT | 13 | TRBJ1-1 | - | - | TRBV29-1
CASSVGTFPANYGYTF | TGTGCCAGCAGCGTCGGGACATTCCCGGCTAACTATGGCTACACCTTC | 16 | TRBJ1-2 | - | - | TRBV9
CASSERGPPGGETQYF | TGTGCCAGCAGTGAGAGGGGGCCCCCGGGGGGGGAGACCCAGTACTTC | 16 | TRBJ2-5 | - | - | TRBV2
CASSEDGVQFF | TGTGCCAGCAGTGAAGACGGGGTGCAGTTCTTC | 11 | TRBJ2-1 | - | - | TRBV2
CASSQEEGENYGYTF | TGCGCCAGCAGCCAAGAAGAAGGAGAGAACTATGGCTACACCTTC | 15 | TRBJ1-2 | - | - | TRBV4-3
CASRPLGSYEQYF | TGTGCCAGCAGACCACTCGGGAGCTACGAGCAGTACTTC | 13 | TRBJ2-7 | - | - | TRBV14
CAWSVVRGGGYTF | TGTGCCTGGAGCGTGGTAAGGGGCGGTGGCTACACCTTC | 13 | TRBJ1-2 | - | once | TRBV30
CASSLKVFEAFF | TGTGCCAGCAGCTTAAAGGTTTTTGAAGCTTTCTTT | 12 | TRBJ1-1 | - | - | TRBV7-9
CASSAGGYQETQYF | TGTGCCAGCAGCGCGGGGGGGTACCAAGAGACCCAGTACTTC | 14 | TRBJ2-5 | TRBD2 | few | TRBV7-9
CSATLPNKPYEQYF | TGCAGTGCCACGCTTCCCAACAAACCCTACGAGCAGTACTTC | 14 | TRBJ2-7 | - | once | TRBV29-1
CATQTGLVGANVLTF | TGTGCCACCCAGACAGGATTAGTTGGGGCCAACGTCCTGACTTTC | 15 | TRBJ2-6 | - | - | TRBV2
CAWIRRGGVEAFF | TGTGCCTGGATTCGGCGAGGGGGGGTTGAAGCTTTCTTT | 13 | TRBJ1-1 | - | - | TRBV30
CAWSLAGANTDTQYF | TGTGCCTGGAGTCTAGCGGGGGCCAACACAGATACGCAGTATTTT | 15 | TRBJ2-3 | TRBD2 | - | TRBV30
CAWSVAVNTEAFF | TGTGCCTGGAGTGTTGCTGTGAACACTGAAGCTTTCTTT | 13 | TRBJ1-1 | - | - | TRBV30
CASRKTGDYEQYF | TGTGCCAGCAGAAAGACAGGGGACTACGAGCAGTACTTC | 13 | TRBJ2-7 | TRBD1 | - | TRBV6-5
CASSLSAGGPTDTQYF | TGCGCCAGCAGCCTATCGGCGGGGGGTCCCACAGATACGCAGTATTTT | 16 | TRBJ2-3 | TRBD2 | once | TRBV4-3
CAEGYGYTF | TGTGCGGAAGGATATGGCTACACCTTC | 9 | TRBJ1-2 | - | - | TRBV30
CGSREQGTYGYTF | TGTGGCTCCAGGGAACAGGGTACCTATGGCTACACCTTC | 13 | TRBJ1-2 | - | - | TRBV6-5
CASSQEVYTGELFF | TGCGCCAGCAGCCAAGAAGTATACACCGGGGAGCTGTTTTTT | 14 | TRBJ2-2 | - | - | TRBV4-3
CASSFETSRHYNEQFF | TGTGCCAGCAGCTTTGAAACTAGCAGGCATTACAATGAGCAGTTCTTC | 16 | TRBJ2-1 | - | - | TRBV11-1
CASSLEQGNTGELFF | TGTGCCAGCAGCTTAGAGCAGGGCAACACCGGGGAGCTGTTTTTT | 15 | TRBJ2-2 | - | - | TRBV11-3
CASSGEGFRTQYF | TGCGCCAGCAGCGGGGAGGGGTTTCGAACCCAGTACTTC | 13 | TRBJ2-5 | TRBD2 | once | TRBV5-1
CASSRATIGEQFF | TGTGCTTCCAGCCGGGCTACCATCGGTGAGCAGTTCTTC | 13 | TRBJ2-1 | - | - | TRBV30
CSALDRVGETQYF | TGCAGCGCTCTAGACAGGGTCGGAGAGACCCAGTACTTC | 13 | TRBJ2-5 | TRBD1 | - | TRBV29-1
CASSQRDPGYEQYF | TGTGCCAGCAGCCAACGGGACCCTGGATACGAGCAGTACTTC | 14 | TRBJ2-7 | - | - | TRBV27
CAWSVDRGTGELFF | TGTGCCTGGAGCGTGGACAGGGGAACCGGGGAGCTGTTTTTT | 14 | TRBJ2-2 | TRBD1 | - | TRBV30
CSVPGQGHNEQYF | TGCAGCGTCCCGGGACAGGGACATAACGAGCAGTACTTC | 13 | TRBJ2-7 | TRBD1 | - | TRBV29-1
CASSMLAGSGYTF | TGTGCCAGTAGTATGTTGGCGGGGAGCGGCTACACCTTC | 13 | TRBJ1-2 | - | once | TRBV19
CSVEKRDRGETQYF | TGCAGCGTTGAAAAACGGGACAGGGGAGAGACCCAGTACTTC | 14 | TRBJ2-5 | TRBD1 | - | TRBV29-1
CASNDDRTHQPQHF | TGTGCCAGCAATGACGACAGGACGCATCAGCCCCAGCATTTT | 14 | TRBJ1-5 | - | few | TRBV28
CSVESGSETQYF | TGCAGCGTTGAGTCGGGGTCGGAGACCCAGTACTTC | 12 | TRBJ2-5 | - | few | TRBV29-1
CASSQTRDTEAFF | TGTGCCAGCAGCCAGACCCGAGACACTGAAGCTTTCTTT | 13 | TRBJ1-1 | - | - | TRBV14
CASTQGGLPLHF | TGTGCCAGCACCCAAGGTGGATTACCCCTCCACTTT | 12 | TRBJ1-6 | - | - | TRBV6-5
CASSLIAGHEQFF | TGTGCCAGCAGCTTAATAGCGGGCCATGAGCAGTTCTTC | 13 | TRBJ2-1 | TRBD2 | - | TRBV7-2
CASSDRGLGGYTF | TGCGCCAGCAGCGACAGGGGGTTAGGGGGCTACACCTTC | 13 | TRBJ1-2 | TRBD1 | - | TRBV23-1
CAWTGGDGYTF | TGTGCCTGGACAGGGGGCGATGGCTACACCTTC | 11 | TRBJ1-2 | TRBD1 | - | TRBV30
CASSGRGFANTGELFF | TGTGCCAGCAGCGGGCGGGGCTTCGCGAACACCGGGGAGCTGTTTTTT | 16 | TRBJ2-2 | - | - | TRBV7-8
CASSPKRDTGPKAYEQFF | TGTGCCAGCTCACCAAAGAGAGATACGGGGCCCAAAGCCTATGAGCAGTTCTTC | 18 | TRBJ2-1 | - | few | TRBV18
CASSFGSDNQPQHF | TGTGCCAGCAGTTTCGGCTCGGACAATCAGCCCCAGCATTTT | 14 | TRBJ1-5 | - | medium-sized | TRBV27
CASSIGGTNWNTEAFF | TGTGCCAGTAGTATAGGGGGGACAAATTGGAACACTGAAGCTTTCTTT | 16 | TRBJ1-1 | - | - | TRBV19
CASSYRAGDQYTQYF | TGTGCCAGCAGTTACCGAGCGGGGGACCAATATACGCAGTATTTT | 15 | TRBJ2-3 | TRBD2 | - | TRBV6-6
CASSQDPAGGYEQFF | TGCGCCAGCAGCCAAGACCCGGCGGGGGGGTATGAGCAGTTCTTC | 15 | TRBJ2-1 | TRBD2 | - | TRBV4-3
CASSPDPWGVNTEAFF | TGCGCCAGCAGCCCCGATCCATGGGGAGTAAACACTGAAGCTTTCTTT | 16 | TRBJ1-1 | - | - | TRBV5-1
CASSSSGGSSYEQYF | TGTGCCAGCAGCTCGTCTGGAGGGAGCTCCTACGAGCAGTACTTC | 15 | TRBJ2-7 | - | few | TRBV11-2
CSGTGTGASYEQYF | TGCAGCGGTACCGGGACAGGGGCCTCCTACGAGCAGTACTTC | 14 | TRBJ2-7 | TRBD1 | few | TRBV29-1
CASSRGSIQYF | TGTGCCAGCAGCCGAGGGTCCATTCAGTACTTC | 11 | TRBJ2-4 | - | - | TRBV7-2
CAWSVVSEYGELFF | TGTGCCTGGAGTGTAGTCAGCGAATACGGGGAGCTGTTTTTT | 14 | TRBJ2-2 | - | - | TRBV30
CASSQQGARGYTF | TGCGCCAGCAGCCAACAGGGGGCGAGGGGCTACACCTTC | 13 | TRBJ1-2 | TRBD1 | - | TRBV4-3
CAWNIRGWDYGYTF | TGTGCCTGGAATATCAGGGGCTGGGACTATGGCTACACCTTC | 14 | TRBJ1-2 | - | - | TRBV30
CASSLAGSTDTQYF | TGTGCCAGCAGCTTAGCGGGGAGCACAGATACGCAGTATTTT | 14 | TRBJ2-3 | - | - | TRBV7-3
CATSRSDGRFTYEQYF | TGTGCCACCAGCAGATCGGACGGGCGCTTTACCTACGAGCAGTACTTC | 16 | TRBJ2-7 | - | - | TRBV15